This entry lists 23 T cell receptor beta chains sequenced from one sample in a study of blood T cell repertoires in COVID-19. Sequenced by immunoSEQ multiplex PCR; TCRdb stores in-frame clones only, minus some. The profile shows just under 300,000 clones, around nine tenths of them singletons. The specimen was peripheral blood. The receptor set was obtained from a man between 70 and 80 years old with acute or convalescent COVID-19.

This chain connects TRBV12-3 or TRBV12-4 to TRBJ2-1, with D tentatively TRBD2 (5 bases). Trimming stripped 6 bases from V and 1 base from J, with 7 bases between. There are 13 residues in the CDR3. The CDR3 loop reads CASSRGSYNEQFF. Here the CDR3 DNA reads TGTGCCAGCAGCCGGGGATCCTACAATGAGCAGTTCTTC.

For this clone: This CDR3 is also generated by other DNA sequences in the sample. The chain recombines TRBV5-1 with TRBJ2-7, with D perhaps TRBD1 (6 bases). V shed 4 bases and J shed 2 bases, with 10 bases lying between them. Looked up from germline, CDR1 is SGHRS and CDR2 is YFSETQ. This CDR3 region has 13 residues. CDR3 DNA sequence: TGCGCCAGCAGCCCAAGGACAGCCTACGAGCAGTACTTC. It is translated as CASSPRTAYEQYF.

V gene TRBV24-1 combines with J gene TRBJ1-3, with 9 bases lining up with TRBD1. Per the germline V gene, CDR1 is KGHDR and CDR2 is SFDVKD. V lost 2 bases and J lost 4; bases outside the gene matches: 5. CDR3 length: 16 residues. CDR3 sequence (DNA): TGTGCCACCAGTGATTCGGGACAGGGCTCCGGAAACACCATATATTTT. Translated, it gives CATSDSGQGSGNTIYF.

The gene calls are TRBV7-8 and TRBJ1-1; 9 nucleotides line up with TRBD1. J lost 11 bases, V lost 1 base, and 8 bases had no gene match. The CDR3 runs 14 residues. Germline CDR1 is SGHVS and CDR2 is FQNEAQ. This CDR3 reads CASSLERGTGSAFF. The CDR3, as DNA: TGTGCCAGCAGCTTAGAAAGGGGGACAGGGTCGGCTTTCTTT.

This clone was seen a single time. The gene calls are TRBV7-2 and TRBJ2-5, with 8 bases aligning to TRBD2. The V segment lost 0 bases and the J segment 5 bases; nucleotides outside the gene matches: 2. CDR1 SGHTA and CDR2 FQGNSA come from the germline V gene. CDR3 length: 14 residues. Written as DNA, the CDR3 is TGTGCCAGCAGCTTAGCGACTAGCGTGGAGACCCAGTACTTC. This translates into CASSLATSVETQYF.

This clone was seen a single time. This sequence joins TRBV28 and TRBJ2-2, with TRBD1 matching over 9 bases. Germline values: CDR1 MDHEN, CDR2 SYDVKM. CDR3 length equals 18 residues. V trimming: 6 bases; J trimming: 4 bases; junction bases outside the gene matches: 15. CDR3 sequence reads: CASSVPGTGYEGTGELFF. In nucleotides, the CDR3 is TGTGCCAGCAGCGTGCCCGGGACAGGGTATGAGGGCACCGGGGAGCTGTTTTTT.

This chain links TRBV5-1 with TRBJ2-3; 10 bases agree with TRBD1. The CDR3 is 15 residues long. The J segment lost 4 bases and the V segment lost 4 bases, leaving 6 bases of the junction unmatched. Germline CDR1 is SGHRS and CDR2 is YFSETQ. The DNA of the CDR3 is TGCGCCAGCAGCCGGACCGGGACAGGGGCAGATACGCAGTATTTT. Protein: CASSRTGTGADTQYF.

DNA of the CDR3: TGTGCCAGCAGCTTCGGACTTGGGGAGCAGTACTTC. This codes for CASSFGLGEQYF. V usage is TRBV7-2 and J usage is TRBJ2-7, with D perhaps TRBD2 (5 bases). CDR1 and CDR2 (germline): SGHTA, FQGNSA. V lost 3 bases and J 7 bases, leaving 10 bases between the germline ends. This CDR3 comprises 12 residues.

This clone was detected once. The V and J genes are TRBV7-2 and TRBJ2-1, with 7 bases fitting TRBD2. The CDR3 runs 15 residues. Trimming at V came to 5 bases and at J to 2 bases, leaving 6 bases not matched to a gene. Per the germline V gene, CDR1 is SGHTA and CDR2 is FQGNSA. CDR3 protein: CASSPSGGPYNEQFF. The CDR3 region has the DNA TGTGCCAGCAGCCCCTCGGGGGGTCCCTACAATGAGCAGTTCTTC.

This clone was counted a few times. This chain links TRBV14 with TRBJ2-5, with 7 bases lining up with TRBD1. Unmatched junction bases numbered 6, after V lost 0 bases and J lost 5 bases. This CDR3 is built from 15 residues. Germline loops: CDR1 SGHDN, CDR2 FVKESK. DNA for the CDR3: TGTGCCAGCAGCCAAGACATCGGCAGGGGGGAGACCCAGTACTTC. Translating it yields CASSQDIGRGETQYF.

This chain connects TRBV28 to TRBJ1-2; D is unresolved. V was cut by 5 bases and J by 8 bases, with 12 bases left in between. Germline assignment: CDR1 MDHEN and CDR2 SYDVKM. The CDR3 loop spans 12 amino acids. CDR3 sequence: CASSPPPGGYTF. CDR3 bases: TGTGCCAGCAGTCCCCCCCCGGGAGGCTACACCTTC.

This clone was seen ten or more times. The chain recombines TRBV4-3 with TRBJ2-7; 8 bases map to TRBD2. V lost 0 bases to trimming and J lost 3 bases; unmatched junction nucleotides: 10. Germline V CDR1 and CDR2: LGHNA, YSLEER. There are 17 residues in the CDR3. DNA for the CDR3: TGCGCCAGCAGCCAAGAAGTCTTAAGCGGGGGACTCTACGAGCAGTACTTC. Translating gives CASSQEVLSGGLYEQYF.

V is TRBV19 and J is TRBJ1-5, with D uncertain. Germline CDR1 is LNHDA and CDR2 is SQIVND (reference sequence). Trimming took off 3 bases at V and 4 bases at J, with 13 bases between the two ends. The CDR3 is made up of 15 amino acids. As DNA, the CDR3 is TGTGCCAGTAGTATCTCCTCAAACAAGAATCAGCCCCAGCATTTT. Translating it yields CASSISSNKNQPQHF. The full variable domain, completed using reference TRBV19 and TRBJ1-5, is DGGITQSPKYLFRKEGQNVTLSCEQNLNHDAMYWYRQDPGQGLRLIYYSQIVNDFQKGDIAEGYSVSREKKESFPLTVTSAQKNPTAFYLCASSISSNKNQPQHFGDGTRLSIL.

This chain connects TRBV5-1 to TRBJ1-6; D unclear. CDR3 length: 16 residues. The V gene lost 0 bases and the J gene lost 0 bases, with 7 bases spanning the gap. The germline gives CDR1 SGHRS, CDR2 YFSETQ. The CDR3 DNA reads TGCGCCAGCAGCTTGGGTGCCAGCTCCTATAATTCACCCCTCCACTTT. Residues: CASSLGASSYNSPLHF.

V usage is TRBV9 and J usage is TRBJ1-5; 7 bases match TRBD1. The CDR3 has 14 amino acids. The germline CDR1 and CDR2 sequences are SGDLS and YYNGEE. The J segment lost 4 bases and the V segment lost 2 bases, leaving 3 bases of the junction unmatched. This CDR3 is CASSVGTVNQPQHF. As DNA, the CDR3 is TGTGCCAGCAGCGTCGGGACAGTAAATCAGCCCCAGCATTTT. Supplemented by reference TRBV9 and TRBJ1-5, the full variable domain reads DSGVTQTPKHLITATGQRVTLRCSPRSGDLSVYWYQQSLDQGLQFLIQYYNGEERAKGNILERFSAQQFPDLHSELNLSSLELGDSALYFCASSVGTVNQPQHFGDGTRLSIL.

DNA for the CDR3: TGTGCCAGCAGCCGTGACACCGAGCGGCGGTACTTC. Translating it yields CASSRDTERRYF. The chain uses TRBV7-9 and TRBJ2-7; a possible D gene is TRBD2 (5 bases). Germline CDR1 SEHNR, CDR2 FQNEAQ (reference sequence). Deletions cut 5 bases from V and 12 bases from J, with 17 bases between. The CDR3 contains 12 residues.

The chain combines TRBV5-1 with TRBJ2-2, with 8 nucleotides matching TRBD2. CDR3 length equals 17 residues. Trimming took 4 bases from V and 6 from J; bases not matched to a gene: 14. Germline assignment: CDR1 SGHRS and CDR2 YFSETQ. CDR3: CASSGRSGSAGAGELFF. DNA of the CDR3: TGCGCCAGCAGCGGGAGGAGCGGGAGTGCGGGGGCCGGGGAGCTGTTTTTT.

This chain connects TRBV29-1 to TRBJ2-3; 8 nucleotides agree with TRBD1. Germline V gene lookup returns CDR1 SQVTM and CDR2 ANQGSEA. The CDR3 runs 14 residues. V gave up 2 bases and J gave up 6 bases; unmatched junction bases: 7. The CDR3 nucleotides are TGCAGCGTTGAACCGGACAGGGACTTTGATACGCAGTATTTT. Amino acids: CSVEPDRDFDTQYF.

This rearrangement joins TRBV28 to TRBJ2-4, with 7 bases fitting TRBD2. CDR3 length: 13 amino acids. The germline V gene has CDR1 MDHEN and CDR2 SYDVKM. After removal of 10 bases from V and 3 bases from J, the junction contained 6 bases not matched to a gene. This chain's CDR3 is CATDRTSKNIQYF. DNA of the CDR3: TGTGCCACTGACCGGACTAGCAAAAACATTCAGTACTTC.

The chain couples TRBV4-1 to TRBJ2-6, with 8 bases aligning to TRBD2. The CDR3 extends over 18 amino acids. Germline CDR1 MGHRA, CDR2 YSYEKL. V shed 6 bases, J shed 0 bases, and the junction held 10 bases outside the gene matches. The CDR3 DNA is TGCGCCAGCAGTAAAACGGGGCTAGCGGGCTCTGGGGCCAACGTCCTGACTTTC. It codes for CASSKTGLAGSGANVLTF.

This clone was counted a few times. The J gene is TRBJ2-1, the V gene TRBV18, with a possible D match to TRBD2 (6 bases). CDR3 length equals 14 residues. Germline CDR1 KGHSH, CDR2 LQKENI. Trimming took 0 bases from V and 4 from J, leaving 7 bases between them. The CDR3 coding sequence is TGTGCCAGCTCACCACCTAGCGGTTACAATGAGCAGTTCTTC. It is translated as CASSPPSGYNEQFF.

The gene calls are TRBV12-3 or TRBV12-4 and TRBJ1-2; D may be TRBD1 (5 bases). V was cut by 6 bases and J by 1 base, with 9 bases left in between. The CDR3 covers 13 residues. DNA of the CDR3: TGTGCCAGCAGCTGGACACTTAACTATGGCTACACCTTC. This translates into CASSWTLNYGYTF.

The table lists this clone with a few counts. The rearrangement joins TRBV5-4 to TRBJ1-2; the match to TRBD1 covers 12 bases. CDR1 SGHNT and CDR2 YYREEE come from the germline V gene (reference sequence). The CDR3 is 15 residues long. Trimming removed 4 bases from V and 5 bases from J; junction bases left unmatched: 6. The CDR3: CASSGDRGRGYGYTF. CDR3 sequence (DNA): TGTGCCAGCAGCGGGGACAGGGGGCGCGGATATGGCTACACCTTC. The complete variable domain, with remaining parts taken from reference TRBV5-4 and TRBJ1-2, reads ETGVTQSPTHLIKTRGQQVTLRCSSQSGHNTVSWYQQALGQGPQFIFQYYREEENGRGNFPPRFSGLQFPNYSSELNVNALELDDSALYLCASSGDRGRGYGYTFGSGTRLTVV.